A single sample is the source of the 25 T cell receptor beta chains below, sequenced in a study of identifying expanded T cells in peripheral blood. The repertoire was sequenced with immunoSEQ multiplex PCR; TCRdb's copy has only in-frame clones and lacks some. The repertoire holds about 100,000 clones, with around 88% as singletons. The sample comprised blood. All receptors come from a person aged 18 to 69 in good health.

The chain carries TRBV9 and TRBJ2-5, with D unresolved. CDR3 size: 12 residues. Trimming took off 4 bases at V and 4 bases at J, with 8 bases between the two ends. Germline assignment: CDR1 SGDLS and CDR2 YYNGEE. The CDR3 loop reads CASSWGGETQYF. CDR3 DNA sequence: TGTGCCAGCAGCTGGGGTGGAGAGACCCAGTACTTC.

The chain uses TRBV13 and TRBJ1-4, with D maybe TRBD1 (5 bases). This CDR3 has 19 amino acids. V was trimmed by 3 bases and J by 0 bases, leaving 20 bases between them. Germline CDR1 and CDR2: PRHDT and FYEKMQ (reference sequence). For the CDR3, the DNA is TGTGCCAGCAGCTTTATAAGGGGATTACTACCTGCAACTAATGAAAAACTGTTTTTT. This sequence encodes CASSFIRGLLPATNEKLFF.

The gene calls are TRBV28 and TRBJ1-2; D is perhaps TRBD1 (5 bases). Trimming took 5 bases from V and 5 from J, leaving 9 bases between them. Germline CDR1 MDHEN, CDR2 SYDVKM. The CDR3 loop spans 12 amino acids. CDR3 sequence: CASSTQGYGYTF. CDR3 nucleotide sequence: TGTGCCAGCAGTACCCAGGGTTATGGCTACACCTTC.

This clone was recorded once. The V call is TRBV14, the J call TRBJ2-4; the D gene is possibly TRBD1 (6 bases). This CDR3 is built from 13 residues. V shed 6 bases and J shed 8 bases, with 14 bases lying between them. Germline V gene lookup returns CDR1 SGHDN and CDR2 FVKESK. CDR3: CASRQQGSDIQYF. The CDR3 nucleotides read TGTGCCAGCAGACAACAGGGAAGTGACATTCAGTACTTC. The variable domain in full, with the rest retrieved from reference TRBV14 and TRBJ2-4, is EAGVTQFPSHSVIEKGQTVTLRCDPISGHDNLYWYRRVMGKEIKFLLHFVKESKQDESGMPNNRFLAERTGGTYSTLKVQPAELEDSGVYFCASRQQGSDIQYFGAGTRLSVL.

V gene TRBV18 combines with J gene TRBJ2-7; 15 bases are a match to TRBD2. Germline lookup yields CDR1 KGHSH and CDR2 LQKENI. V lost 3 bases and J lost 5; bases outside the gene matches: 5. The CDR3 contains 16 residues. CDR3 region: CASSPWTSGRENEQYF. The CDR3 DNA follows: TGTGCCAGCTCACCGTGGACTAGCGGGAGGGAAAACGAGCAGTACTTC.

The DNA for the CDR3 is TGCGCCAGCAGCCAAGAATCGGGGGCCGGAGATTCACCCCTCCACTTT. It yields the protein CASSQESGAGDSPLHF. This sequence joins TRBV4-1 and TRBJ1-6; TRBD1 might be the D (6 bases). Germline V lookup: CDR1 MGHRA, CDR2 YSYEKL. The CDR3 is 16 residues long. Deletions cut 0 bases from V and 8 bases from J, with 14 bases between.

This chain uses TRBV19 with TRBJ2-4, with 9 positions matching TRBD1. The V segment lost 6 bases and the J segment 0 bases; nucleotides outside the gene matches: 6. CDR3 length: 16 amino acids. Per germline, CDR1 LNHDA and CDR2 SQIVND (reference sequence). The chain's CDR3 is CASRETGGRAKNIQYF. The CDR3 bases are TGTGCCAGTAGGGAGACAGGGGGTAGAGCCAAAAACATTCAGTACTTC.

The V gene is TRBV11-2, the J gene TRBJ2-5; D remains unclear. The CDR3 has 14 residues. Trimming stripped 1 base from V and 1 base from J, with 7 bases between. Germline loops: CDR1 SGHAT, CDR2 FQNNGV. The CDR3 reads CASSLGRTQETQYF. The CDR3 DNA sequence: TGTGCCAGCAGCTTAGGGCGGACCCAAGAGACCCAGTACTTC.

The V gene is TRBV6-1, the J gene TRBJ2-3; the match to TRBD2 covers 8 bases. The CDR3 covers 15 residues. CDR1 is MNHNS and CDR2 is SASEGT in the germline V gene. The V segment lost 3 bases and the J segment 4 bases; nucleotides outside the gene matches: 6. The DNA of the CDR3 is TGTGCCAGCAGTGACGTCGGGGGGGCCGCAGATACGCAGTATTTT. This encodes CASSDVGGAADTQYF.

This clone was seen just once. This chain links TRBV5-4 with TRBJ1-3, with D maybe TRBD1 (5 bases). This CDR3 has 16 residues. From germline, CDR1 is SGHNT and CDR2 YYREEE (reference sequence). V was cut by 0 bases and J by 2 bases, with 12 bases left in between. CDR3 nucleotides: TGTGCCAGCAGCTTGGGCGGGGCAACGACTGGAAACACCATATATTTT. This translates into CASSLGGATTGNTIYF.

This clone was seen only a few times. CDR3 region: CAISEPGQGLDTEAFF. CDR3 DNA: TGTGCCATCAGTGAGCCGGGACAAGGACTCGACACTGAAGCTTTCTTT. The V gene is TRBV10-3, the J gene TRBJ1-1; the D gene is possibly TRBD1 (6 bases). The CDR3 sequence is 16 residues long. Germline-derived CDR1 and CDR2 are ENHRY and SYGVKD. The ends were cut back, 2 bases at V and 3 bases at J, with 16 bases in the middle.

The sample holds one count of this clone. The chain couples TRBV10-2 to TRBJ1-1; D is unresolved. The CDR3 totals 12 residues. The germline CDR1 and CDR2 sequences are WSHSY and SAAADI. The V and J ends lost 5 bases and 1 base respectively, with 5 bases between them. CDR3 in DNA: TGCGCCAGCAGTCCAGAGAACACTGAAGCTTTCTTT. This encodes CASSPENTEAFF.

The V call is TRBV5-1, the J call TRBJ2-2; D is unclear. CDR3 size: 14 residues. V lost 4 bases and J 2 bases, leaving 9 bases between the germline ends. CDR1 is SGHRS, CDR2 YFSETQ, per germline. In nucleotides, the CDR3 is TGCGCCAGCAGCCCGGACGGTAACACCGGGGAGCTGTTTTTT. Its protein product is CASSPDGNTGELFF.

The J gene is TRBJ1-6, the V gene TRBV4-2, with TRBD1 identical over 10 bases. After removal of 0 bases from V and 8 bases from J, the junction contained 4 bases not matched to a gene. The germline CDR1 and CDR2 sequences are LGHNA and YNFKEQ. This CDR3 spans 16 amino acids. DNA of the CDR3: TGTGCCAGCAGCCAAGAGCCCGGACAGGGGGATTCACCCCTCCACTTT. Its protein product is CASSQEPGQGDSPLHF.

The gene calls are TRBV6-1 and TRBJ1-2; no reliable D call. The CDR3 covers 17 residues. Trimming took 2 bases from V and 4 from J, leaving 20 bases between them. CDR1 MNHNS and CDR2 SASEGT come from the germline V gene. CDR3 amino acids: CASSEIAAPLSLYGYTF. The CDR3 coding sequence is TGTGCCAGCAGTGAAATAGCGGCCCCCTTAAGTCTCTATGGCTACACCTTC.

V usage is TRBV4-2 and J usage is TRBJ1-1; no clear D. Trimming took off 4 bases at V and 6 bases at J, with 12 bases between the two ends. Germline assignment: CDR1 LGHNA and CDR2 YNFKEQ. The CDR3 is made up of 13 amino acids. CDR3 sequence (DNA): TGTGCCAGCAGCCCAAGAGTCAGTCCTGAAGCTTTCTTT. Amino acid sequence: CASSPRVSPEAFF.

This chain uses TRBV28 with TRBJ2-5; 9 positions agree with TRBD1. This CDR3 spans 15 amino acids. The V and J ends lost 6 bases and 4 bases, in that order; junction bases with no gene match: 9. From germline, CDR1 is MDHEN and CDR2 SYDVKM. This CDR3 is CASSPTGGRGETQYF. The CDR3 DNA sequence: TGTGCCAGCAGCCCAACAGGGGGCCGTGGAGAGACCCAGTACTTC.

The rearrangement uses TRBV5-4 and TRBJ2-3; 15 bases match TRBD2. V lost 2 bases and J lost 6; bases outside the gene matches: 7. Germline V lookup: CDR1 SGHNT, CDR2 YYREEE (reference sequence). There are 17 residues in the CDR3. The CDR3 coding sequence is TGTGCCAGCAGCTTAGCCGGGACTAGCGGGGGGATGGATACGCAGTATTTT. This encodes CASSLAGTSGGMDTQYF.

The chain employs TRBV10-3 and TRBJ1-2, with unresolved D. The ends were cut back, 2 bases at V and 5 bases at J, with 12 bases in the middle. CDR1 and CDR2 (germline): ENHRY, SYGVKD. CDR3 length: 14 amino acids. The CDR3 sequence is CAISEIEQIYGYTF. The DNA of the CDR3 is TGTGCCATCAGTGAGATTGAACAGATTTATGGCTACACCTTC.

This chain joins TRBV7-2 and TRBJ2-7, with 9 bases matching TRBD1. V lost 1 base, J lost 7 bases, and 8 bases stayed unmatched. This CDR3 has 15 residues. CDR1 SGHTA and CDR2 FQGNSA come from the germline V gene. The CDR3 is CASSLGTGATREQYF. The CDR3 nucleotides are TGTGCCAGCAGCTTAGGGACAGGGGCGACGAGGGAGCAGTACTTC.

The chain has TRBV25-1 and TRBJ2-3, with D unresolved. Germline CDR1 and CDR2: MGHDK and SYGVNS. The V end lost 3 bases, the J end lost 6 bases, and 16 bases lay between the germline ends. The CDR3 has 15 amino acids. The CDR3 reads CASSDPWIARDTQYF. DNA of the CDR3: TGTGCCAGCAGTGATCCCTGGATAGCAAGGGATACGCAGTATTTT.

The chain uses TRBV6-1 and TRBJ2-7; 7 nucleotides line up with TRBD2. There are 14 residues in the CDR3. The V segment lost 7 bases and the J segment 5 bases; nucleotides outside the gene matches: 11. Per germline, CDR1 MNHNS and CDR2 SASEGT. DNA of the CDR3: TGTGCCAGCACGTCTTGGGGGGGAGGGAACGAGCAGTACTTC. Translation: CASTSWGGGNEQYF.

DNA of the CDR3: TGCGCCAGCAGCTTGGGCTCAATGAACACTGAAGCTTTCTTT. Translation: CASSLGSMNTEAFF. V is TRBV5-1 and J is TRBJ1-1; no clear D. This CDR3 comprises 14 residues. Germline CDR1 reads SGHRS; CDR2 reads YFSETQ. Between the trimmed V and J ends, which lost 0 bases and 0 bases, there was a span of 6 bases. Filled out from reference TRBV5-1 and TRBJ1-1, the complete variable domain reads KAGVTQTPRYLIKTRGQQVTLSCSPISGHRSVSWYQQTPGQGLQFLFEYFSETQRNKGNFPGRFSGRQFSNSRSEMNVSTLELGDSALYLCASSLGSMNTEAFFGQGTRLTVV.

This chain uses TRBV6-5 with TRBJ2-6; D may be TRBD1 (6 bases). The CDR3 is 16 amino acids. Germline lookup yields CDR1 MNHEY and CDR2 SVGAGI. The germline V and J ends were trimmed by 4 bases and 4 bases, with 14 bases remaining between them. CDR3 protein: CASSFPTGTGANVLTF. CDR3 in DNA: TGTGCCAGCAGTTTCCCTACAGGGACGGGGGCCAACGTCCTGACTTTC.

The chain couples TRBV5-1 to TRBJ1-5; TRBD1 is a possible D gene (5 bases). Germline V gene data show CDR1 as SGHRS and CDR2 as YFSETQ. V was shortened by 0 bases and J by 1 base, with 8 bases between the two germline ends. This CDR3 spans 15 amino acids. The CDR3 DNA reads TGCGCCAGCAGCTTGGAAGGGGAAAGCAATCAGCCCCAGCATTTT. Its translation: CASSLEGESNQPQHF.